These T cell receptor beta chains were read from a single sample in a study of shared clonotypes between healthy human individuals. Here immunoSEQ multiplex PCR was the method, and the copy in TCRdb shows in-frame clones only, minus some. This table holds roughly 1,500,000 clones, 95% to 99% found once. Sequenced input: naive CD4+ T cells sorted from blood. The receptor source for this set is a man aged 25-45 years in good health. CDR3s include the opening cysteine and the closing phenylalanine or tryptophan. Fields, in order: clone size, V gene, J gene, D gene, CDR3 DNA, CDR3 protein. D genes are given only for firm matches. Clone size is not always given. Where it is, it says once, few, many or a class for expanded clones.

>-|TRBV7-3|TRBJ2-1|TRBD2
TGTGCCAGCAGCTTATTTGGCGGGAGCTCCTACAATGAGCAGTTCTTC
CASSLFGGSSYNEQFF
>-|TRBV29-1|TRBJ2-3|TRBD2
TGCAGCACTATACCCAGCACTAGCGGGCCCACAGATACGCAGTATTTT
CSTIPSTSGPTDTQYF
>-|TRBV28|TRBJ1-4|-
TGTGCCAGCAGTTTACCCTCGGCCGGAGTTCTCACAACTAATGAAAAACTGTTTTTT
CASSLPSAGVLTTNEKLFF
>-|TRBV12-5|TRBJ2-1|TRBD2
TGTGCTAGTGGTTTGGTAACGAGGGGGGGACTAGTGCAACACACACACAATGAGCAGTTCTTC
CASGLVTRGGLVQHTHNEQFF
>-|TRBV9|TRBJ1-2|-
TGTGCCAGCAGCCTCGGACAGAGCTACACCTTC
CASSLGQSYTF
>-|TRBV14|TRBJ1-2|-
TGTGCCAGCAGCCAAGGGTACTATGGCTACACCTTC
CASSQGYYGYTF
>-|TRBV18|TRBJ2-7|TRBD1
TGTGCCAGCTCACCGTCCCGGGACAGCTTCTACGAGCAGTACTTC
CASSPSRDSFYEQYF
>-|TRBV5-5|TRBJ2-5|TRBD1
TGTGCCAGCAGCGTGGACAGGGAGACCCAGTACTTC
CASSVDRETQYF
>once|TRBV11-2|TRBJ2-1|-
TGTGCCAGCAGCTTAGGCGCAGCCCACCCCTGGGGTGAGCAGTTCTTC
CASSLGAAHPWGEQFF
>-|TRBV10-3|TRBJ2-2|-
TGTGCCTTCTCGAACACCGGGGAGCTGTTTTTT
CAFSNTGELFF
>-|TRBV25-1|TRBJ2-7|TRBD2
TGTGCCAGCAGTGAGCCTGGGACTAGCGGGAGCGGTGAGCAGTACTTC
CASSEPGTSGSGEQYF
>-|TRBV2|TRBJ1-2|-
TGTGCCCTCCAGGAGCTAAACTATGGCTACACCTTC
CALQELNYGYTF
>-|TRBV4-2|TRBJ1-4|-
TGTGCCAGCAGCCAAGGACGAGAGGGTACTAATGAAAAACTGTTTTTT
CASSQGREGTNEKLFF
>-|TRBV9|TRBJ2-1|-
TGTGCCAGCAGCGCACTGGGGGCCCTAACGGCTTCCTACAATGAGCAGTTCTTC
CASSALGALTASYNEQFF
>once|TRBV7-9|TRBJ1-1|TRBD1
TGTGCCAGCAGCTTGGAGGTTGGGACAGCGAACACTGAAGCTTTCTTT
CASSLEVGTANTEAFF
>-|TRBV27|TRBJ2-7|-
TGTGCCAGCAGTGGGGACGGACGGTACGAGCAGTACTTC
CASSGDGRYEQYF
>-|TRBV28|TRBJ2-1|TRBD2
TGTGCCAGCAGTCTCCTGAGCGGGGCGCCCTACAATGAGCAGTTCTTC
CASSLLSGAPYNEQFF
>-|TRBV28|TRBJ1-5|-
TGTGCCAGCAGTTCCTCCGGTCAGCCCCAGCATTTT
CASSSSGQPQHF
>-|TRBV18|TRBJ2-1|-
TGTGCCAGCTCACCAGTCCCAAGGGGTGAGCAGTTCTTC
CASSPVPRGEQFF
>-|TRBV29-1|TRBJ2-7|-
TGCAGCGTTTTTTTCAGTGGGCTAAACACCGAGCAGTACTTC
CSVFFSGLNTEQYF
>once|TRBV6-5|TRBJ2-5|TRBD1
TGTGCCAGCACCGGGACAGCCCAAGAGACCCAGTACTTC
CASTGTAQETQYF
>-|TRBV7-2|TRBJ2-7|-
TGTGCCAGCAGCTCCCGACCGCCAGGTTACGAGCAGTACTTC
CASSSRPPGYEQYF
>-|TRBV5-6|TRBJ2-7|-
TGTGCCAGCAGATACCAGACAGCCTACGAGCAGTACTTC
CASRYQTAYEQYF
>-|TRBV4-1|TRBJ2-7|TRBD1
TGCGCCAGCAGCCTCGCTGGGCGTTTAACAGGGGGAGTCTACGAGCAGTACTTC
CASSLAGRLTGGVYEQYF
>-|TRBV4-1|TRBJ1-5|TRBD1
TGCGCCAGCAGCCAAGAGGGACAGGGTAGCAATCAGCCCCAGCATTTT
CASSQEGQGSNQPQHF
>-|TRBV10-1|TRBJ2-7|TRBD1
TGCGCCAGCAGCACAGGGGTTGGCGAGCAGTACTTC
CASSTGVGEQYF
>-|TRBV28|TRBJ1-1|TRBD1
TGTGCCAGCAGGACAGGGCAGAACACTGAAGCTTTCTTT
CASRTGQNTEAFF
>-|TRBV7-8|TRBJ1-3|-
TGTGCCAGCAGGAATGAGGGGTCGGGAAACACCATATATTTT
CASRNEGSGNTIYF